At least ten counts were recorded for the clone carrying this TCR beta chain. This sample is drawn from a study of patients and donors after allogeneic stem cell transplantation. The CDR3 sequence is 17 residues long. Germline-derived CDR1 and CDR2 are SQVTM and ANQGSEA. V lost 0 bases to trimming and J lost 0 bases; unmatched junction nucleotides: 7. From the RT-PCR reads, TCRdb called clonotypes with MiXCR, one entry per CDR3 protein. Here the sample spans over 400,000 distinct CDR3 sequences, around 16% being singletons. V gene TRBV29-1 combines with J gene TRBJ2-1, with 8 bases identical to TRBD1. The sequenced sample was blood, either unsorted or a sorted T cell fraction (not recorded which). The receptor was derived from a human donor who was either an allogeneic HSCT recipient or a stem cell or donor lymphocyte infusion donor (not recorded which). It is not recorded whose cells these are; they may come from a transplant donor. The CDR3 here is CSVEDIRTGSSYNEQFF. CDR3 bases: TGCAGCGTTGAAGATATTCGGACAGGGAGCTCCTACAATGAGCAGTTCTTC.